Described below is a single T cell receptor (beta chain) sequence and its context. What it binds is unknown. Sorts performed in triplicate captured some 270,000 cells each from every CD8+ T cell subset. The libraries of TRB cDNA were prepared using 5' RACE with UMI labels. TCRdb reprocessed the 5' RACE reads, keeping one entry per CDR3 protein, no DNA. This table lists 45,000 to 65,000 distinct CDR3 sequences. This record belongs to a study of CXCR3-negative and CXCR3-positive naive CD8 T cells. Regarding the study as a whole: Both naive subsets had comparably high diversity; memory CD8+ cells much lower.

The CDR3 has 13 amino acids. Per germline, CDR1 SEHNR and CDR2 FQNEAQ (reference sequence). This sequence originates from a human donor in good health. Some clones in this sample may be carry-over from other donors' samples. V is TRBV7-9 and J is TRBJ2-7. The sample consisted of memory CD8+ T cells from blood. The CDR3 is CASSNNSPWEQYF.